The 2 T cell receptor beta chains given below trace back to one sample, sequenced in a study of blood T cell repertoires in COVID-19. Libraries were prepared by immunoSEQ multiplex PCR; TCRdb keeps only in-frame clonotypes and omits some of them. This table has about 130,000 clones, 77% appearing once. The specimen sequenced was peripheral blood. All receptors come from a man aged 80 or over with acute or convalescent COVID-19.

This chain connects TRBV5-5 to TRBJ2-5; tentative D call: TRBD1 (5 bases). CDR1 is SGHKS and CDR2 is YYEKEE in the germline V gene (reference sequence). The CDR3 covers 14 residues. V was cut by 0 bases and J by 5 bases, with 11 bases left in between. DNA for the CDR3: TGTGCCAGCAGCTTGGGGCAGGGCAAGGAGACCCAGTACTTC. Amino acids: CASSLGQGKETQYF.

There are a few counts of this clone. The chain joins TRBV18 to TRBJ2-1, with 8 positions matching TRBD1. V trimming: 5 bases; J trimming: 1 base; junction bases outside the gene matches: 7. Germline V CDR1 and CDR2: KGHSH, LQKENI. The CDR3 is 16 amino acids. CDR3 sequence (DNA): TGTGCCAGCTCAACGCCCCAGGGGGCTTCCTACAATGAGCAGTTCTTC. Translation: CASSTPQGASYNEQFF. Full variable domain (rest looked up from reference TRBV18 and TRBJ2-1): NAGVMQNPRHLVRRRGQEARLRCSPMKGHSHVYWYRQLPEEGLKFMVYLQKENIIDESGMPKERFSAEFPKEGPSILRIQQVVRGDSAAYFCASSTPQGASYNEQFFGPGTRLTVL.